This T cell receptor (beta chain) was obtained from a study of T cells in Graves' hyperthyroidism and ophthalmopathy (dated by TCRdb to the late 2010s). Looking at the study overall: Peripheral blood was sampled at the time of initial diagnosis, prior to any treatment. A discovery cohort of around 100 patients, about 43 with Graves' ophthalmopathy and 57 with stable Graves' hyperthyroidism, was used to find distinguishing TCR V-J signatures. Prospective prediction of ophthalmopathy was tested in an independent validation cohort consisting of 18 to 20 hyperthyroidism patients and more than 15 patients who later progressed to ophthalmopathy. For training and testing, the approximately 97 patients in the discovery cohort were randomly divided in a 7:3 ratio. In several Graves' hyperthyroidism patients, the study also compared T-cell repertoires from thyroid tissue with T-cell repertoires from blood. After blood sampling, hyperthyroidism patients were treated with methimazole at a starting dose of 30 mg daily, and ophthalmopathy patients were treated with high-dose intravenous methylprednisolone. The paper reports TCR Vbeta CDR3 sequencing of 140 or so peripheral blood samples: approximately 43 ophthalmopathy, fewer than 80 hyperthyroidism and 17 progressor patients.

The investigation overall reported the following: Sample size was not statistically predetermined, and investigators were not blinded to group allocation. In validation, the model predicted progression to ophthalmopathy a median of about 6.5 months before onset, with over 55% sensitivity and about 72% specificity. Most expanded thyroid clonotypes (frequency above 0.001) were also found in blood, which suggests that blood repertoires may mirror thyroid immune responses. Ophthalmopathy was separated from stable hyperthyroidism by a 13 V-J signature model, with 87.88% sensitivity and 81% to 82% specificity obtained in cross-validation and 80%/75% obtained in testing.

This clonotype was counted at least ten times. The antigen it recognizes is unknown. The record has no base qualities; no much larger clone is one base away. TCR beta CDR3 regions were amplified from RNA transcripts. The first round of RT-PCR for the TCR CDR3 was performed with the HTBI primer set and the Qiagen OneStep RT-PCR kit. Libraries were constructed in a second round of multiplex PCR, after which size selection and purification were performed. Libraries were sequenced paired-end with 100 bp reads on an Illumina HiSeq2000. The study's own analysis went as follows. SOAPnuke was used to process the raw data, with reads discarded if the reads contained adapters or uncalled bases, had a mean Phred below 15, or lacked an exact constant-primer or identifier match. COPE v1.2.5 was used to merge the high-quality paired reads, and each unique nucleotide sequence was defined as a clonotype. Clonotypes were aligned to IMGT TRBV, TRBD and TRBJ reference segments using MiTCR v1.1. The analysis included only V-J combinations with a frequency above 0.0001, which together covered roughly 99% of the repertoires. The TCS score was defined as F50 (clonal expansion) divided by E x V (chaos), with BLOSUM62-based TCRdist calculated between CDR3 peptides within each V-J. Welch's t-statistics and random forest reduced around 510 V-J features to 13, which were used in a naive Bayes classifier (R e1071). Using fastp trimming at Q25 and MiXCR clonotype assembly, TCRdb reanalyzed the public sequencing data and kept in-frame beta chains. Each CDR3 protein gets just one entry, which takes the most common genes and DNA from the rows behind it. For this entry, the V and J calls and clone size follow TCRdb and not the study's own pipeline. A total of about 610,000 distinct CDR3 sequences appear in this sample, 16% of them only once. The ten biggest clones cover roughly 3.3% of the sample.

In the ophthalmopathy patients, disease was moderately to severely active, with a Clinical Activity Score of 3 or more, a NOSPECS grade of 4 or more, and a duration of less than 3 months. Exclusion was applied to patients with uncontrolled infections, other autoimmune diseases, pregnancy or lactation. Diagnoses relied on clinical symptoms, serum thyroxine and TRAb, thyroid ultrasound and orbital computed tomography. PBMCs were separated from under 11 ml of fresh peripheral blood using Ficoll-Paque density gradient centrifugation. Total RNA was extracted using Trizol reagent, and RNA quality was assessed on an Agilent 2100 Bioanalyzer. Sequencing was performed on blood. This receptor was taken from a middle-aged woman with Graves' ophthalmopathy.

The nucleotide sequence reads TGTGCCAGCACCCTTAGCCTCACAGATACGCAGTATTTT. Translated, this is CASTLSLTDTQYF. Recombination linked TRBV7-8 to TRBJ2-3, with no reliable assignment of the D segment. The germline ends are 10 bases apart after V is trimmed by 7 bases and J by 2 bases. Counted from cysteine to phenylalanine, this CDR3 has 13 amino acids. Only the CDR3 region is kept as DNA, spanning 39 bases read in frame from base 1. CDR1 and CDR2 were assigned from the germline V gene as SGHVS and FQNEAQ.